This T cell receptor beta chain comes out of a study of cytomegalovirus exposure and HLA in healthy donors. Primers for the PCR totalled 60 Vbeta and 13 Jbeta. Repertoires were generated with immunoSEQ multiplex PCR, while TCRdb's copy carries only in-frame clones and drops some. The table records tens of thousands of clones, more than 75% of them present only once. Germline CDR1 SNHLY, CDR2 FYNNEI. After removal of 8 bases from V and 4 bases from J, the junction contained 7 bases not matched to a gene. The CDR3 extends over 14 amino acids. Sequencing was carried out using PBMCs. The receptor's source is a man in his late teens or twenties in good health and CMV-seronegative. V and J are TRBV2 and TRBJ2-1; 8 positions match TRBD2. The CDR3 DNA sequence: TGTGCCAGCGTATCGGGACTAGAGTACAATGAGCAGTTCTTC. This encodes CASVSGLEYNEQFF.